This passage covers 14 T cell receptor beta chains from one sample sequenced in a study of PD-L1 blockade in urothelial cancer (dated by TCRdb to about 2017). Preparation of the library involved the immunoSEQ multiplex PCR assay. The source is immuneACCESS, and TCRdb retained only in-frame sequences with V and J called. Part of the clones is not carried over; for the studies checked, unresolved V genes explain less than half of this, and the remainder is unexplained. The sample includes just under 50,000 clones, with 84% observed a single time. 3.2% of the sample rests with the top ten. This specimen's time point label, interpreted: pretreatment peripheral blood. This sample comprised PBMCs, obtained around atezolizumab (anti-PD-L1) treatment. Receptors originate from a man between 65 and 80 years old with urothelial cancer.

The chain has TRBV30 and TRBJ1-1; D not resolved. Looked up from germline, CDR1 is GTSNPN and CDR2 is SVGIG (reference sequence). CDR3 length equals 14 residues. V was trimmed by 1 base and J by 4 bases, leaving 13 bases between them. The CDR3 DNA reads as TGTGCCTGGAGTGAGGGTCGGCGGGGCACTGAAGCTTTCTTT. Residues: CAWSEGRRGTEAFF.

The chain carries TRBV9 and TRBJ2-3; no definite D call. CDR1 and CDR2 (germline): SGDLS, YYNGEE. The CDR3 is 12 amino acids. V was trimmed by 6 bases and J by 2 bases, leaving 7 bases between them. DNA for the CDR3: TGTGCCAGCACCTCACACACAGATACGCAGTATTTT. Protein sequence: CASTSHTDTQYF.

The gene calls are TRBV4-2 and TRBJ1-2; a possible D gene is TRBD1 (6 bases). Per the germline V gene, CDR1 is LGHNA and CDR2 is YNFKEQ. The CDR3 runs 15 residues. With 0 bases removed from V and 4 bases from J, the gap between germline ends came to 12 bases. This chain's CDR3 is CASSQDGQLGYGYTF. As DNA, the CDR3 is TGTGCCAGCAGCCAAGATGGACAGTTAGGCTATGGCTACACCTTC.

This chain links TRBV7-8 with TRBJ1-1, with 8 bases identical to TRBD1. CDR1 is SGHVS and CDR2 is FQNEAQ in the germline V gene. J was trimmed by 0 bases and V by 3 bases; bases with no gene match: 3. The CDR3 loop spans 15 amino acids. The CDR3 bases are TGTGCCAGCAGCTTGCGGACAGGGATGAACACTGAAGCTTTCTTT. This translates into CASSLRTGMNTEAFF. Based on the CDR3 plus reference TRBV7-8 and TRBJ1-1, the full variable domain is GAGVSQSPRYKVAKRGQDVALRCDPISGHVSLFWYQQALGQGPEFLTYFQNEAQLDKSGLPSDRFFAERPEGSVSTLKIQRTQQEDSAVYLCASSLRTGMNTEAFFGQGTRLTVV.

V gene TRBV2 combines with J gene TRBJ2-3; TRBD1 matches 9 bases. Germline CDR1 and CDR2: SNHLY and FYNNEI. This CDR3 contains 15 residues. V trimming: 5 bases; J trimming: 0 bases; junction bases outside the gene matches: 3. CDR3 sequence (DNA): TGTGCCAGCAGTAAACAGGGGGCGAGCACAGATACGCAGTATTTT. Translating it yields CASSKQGASTDTQYF.

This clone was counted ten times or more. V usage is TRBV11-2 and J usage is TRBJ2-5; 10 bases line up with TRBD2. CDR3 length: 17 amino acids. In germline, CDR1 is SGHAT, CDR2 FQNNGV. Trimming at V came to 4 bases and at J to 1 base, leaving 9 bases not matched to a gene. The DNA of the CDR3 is TGTGCCAGCAGCTCAGATGGACTAGCGGCGCCCCAAGAGACCCAGTACTTC. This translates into CASSSDGLAAPQETQYF.

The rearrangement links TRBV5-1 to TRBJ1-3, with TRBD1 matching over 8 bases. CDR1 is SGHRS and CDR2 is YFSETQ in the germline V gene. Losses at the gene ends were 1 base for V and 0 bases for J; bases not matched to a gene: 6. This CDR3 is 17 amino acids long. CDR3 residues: CASSLMGQASSGNTIYF. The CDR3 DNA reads TGCGCCAGCAGCTTGATGGGACAGGCTAGCTCTGGAAACACCATATATTTT. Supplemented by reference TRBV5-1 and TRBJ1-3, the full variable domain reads KAGVTQTPRYLIKTRGQQVTLSCSPISGHRSVSWYQQTPGQGLQFLFEYFSETQRNKGNFPGRFSGRQFSNSRSEMNVSTLELGDSALYLCASSLMGQASSGNTIYFGEGSWLTVV.

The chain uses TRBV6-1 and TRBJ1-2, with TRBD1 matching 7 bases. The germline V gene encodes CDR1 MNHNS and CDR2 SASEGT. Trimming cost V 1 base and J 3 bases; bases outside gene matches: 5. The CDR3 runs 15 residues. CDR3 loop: CASSEGDRVYYGYTF. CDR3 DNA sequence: TGTGCCAGCAGTGAAGGGGACAGAGTCTACTATGGCTACACCTTC.

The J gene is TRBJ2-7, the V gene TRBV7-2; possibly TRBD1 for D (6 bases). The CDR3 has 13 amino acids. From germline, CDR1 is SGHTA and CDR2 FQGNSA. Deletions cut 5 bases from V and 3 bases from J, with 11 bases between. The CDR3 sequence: CASSLDRFYEQYF. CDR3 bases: TGTGCCAGCAGCCTCGACAGGTTCTACGAGCAGTACTTC.

This CDR3 reads CSASQVHEQFF. In nucleotides, the CDR3 is TGCAGTGCTAGTCAGGTCCATGAGCAGTTCTTC. The chain recombines TRBV20-1 with TRBJ2-1; D unresolved. The CDR3 runs 11 residues. Per the germline V gene, CDR1 is DFQATT and CDR2 is SNEGSKA (reference sequence). The V end lost 3 bases, the J end lost 8 bases, and 8 bases lay between the germline ends.

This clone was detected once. This chain's CDR3 is CASSYSGHYNKLFF. CDR3 in DNA: TGTGCCAGCAGCTATTCGGGACACTATAACAAACTGTTTTTT. The chain employs TRBV28 and TRBJ1-4; perhaps TRBD1 as D (6 bases). V lost 6 bases and J lost 11, with 19 bases in between. CDR3 size: 14 residues. Germline V gives CDR1 MDHEN, CDR2 SYDVKM.

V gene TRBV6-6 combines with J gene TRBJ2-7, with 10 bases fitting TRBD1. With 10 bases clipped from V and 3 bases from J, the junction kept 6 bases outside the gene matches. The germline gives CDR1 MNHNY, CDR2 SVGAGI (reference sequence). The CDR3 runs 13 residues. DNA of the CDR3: TGTGCCACGTTGGGGACAGGGGACTACGAGCAGTACTTC. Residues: CATLGTGDYEQYF.

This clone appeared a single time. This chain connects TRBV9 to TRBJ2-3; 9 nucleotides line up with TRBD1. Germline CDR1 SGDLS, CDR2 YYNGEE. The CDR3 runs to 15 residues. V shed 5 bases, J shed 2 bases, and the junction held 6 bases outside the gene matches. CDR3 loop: CASSDRDRATDTQYF. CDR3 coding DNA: TGTGCCAGCAGTGACCGGGACAGGGCCACAGATACGCAGTATTTT.

The CDR3 DNA sequence: TGCAGCGTTGAAGCTTCGGGGCTAACAGGGGGCTACGAGCAGTACTTC. This translates into CSVEASGLTGGYEQYF. The V and J genes are TRBV29-1 and TRBJ2-7; 8 positions match TRBD1. Trimming at V came to 1 base and at J to 3 bases, leaving 11 bases not matched to a gene. The germline V gene has CDR1 SQVTM and CDR2 ANQGSEA. This CDR3 is 16 amino acids long.